The 22 T cell receptor beta chains below all came from one sample that was sequenced in a study of human T cells and chemical hapten exposure. TCRdb redid the calling of the RACE reads with MiXCR, one entry per CDR3 protein. Altogether 55,000 to 75,000 distinct CDR3 sequences are present, 6% to 7% being singletons, with the ten largest covering around 3.4%. The time point here: healthy volunteer bleed at 6 weeks. Total RNA was isolated from unfractionated whole blood. Source material: whole blood. The receptors were gathered from a female donor in good health. Some clones in this sample may be carry-over from other donors' samples.

This clonotype has at least ten counts. This chain connects TRBV10-3 to TRBJ2-6, with 10 bases aligning to TRBD1. Trimming cost V 6 bases and J 2 bases; bases outside gene matches: 1. This CDR3 has 15 residues. Germline lookup yields CDR1 ENHRY and CDR2 SYGVKD. The CDR3 coding sequence is TGTGCCATCAGCGGGACAGGGGCTGGGGCCAACGTCCTGACTTTC. Translation gives CAISGTGAGANVLTF.

This clonotype was observed a few times. This chain connects TRBV7-2 to TRBJ2-1; D call uncertain. This CDR3 region has 15 residues. The germline V gene encodes CDR1 SGHTA and CDR2 FQGNSA. V gave up 0 bases and J gave up 2 bases, with 8 bases separating them. Here the CDR3 DNA reads TGTGCCAGCAGCTTAGCAGCTTTAGCCTACAATGAGCAGTTCTTC. Translating gives CASSLAALAYNEQFF. The full variable domain, its missing parts supplied by reference TRBV7-2 and TRBJ2-1, is GAGVSQSPSNKVTEKGKDVELRCDPISGHTALYWYRQSLGQGLEFLIYFQGNSAPDKSGLPSDRFSAERTGGSVSTLTIQRTQQEDSAVYLCASSLAALAYNEQFFGPGTRLTVL.

This clonotype was seen ten or more times. This chain connects TRBV20-1 to TRBJ2-3, with D perhaps TRBD1 or TRBD2 (5 bases each). The germline V gene encodes CDR1 DFQATT and CDR2 SNEGSKA (reference sequence). CDR3 length equals 16 residues. The V end lost 5 bases, the J end lost 3 bases, and 21 bases lay between the germline ends. CDR3 bases: TGCAGTGCTGGTCGGGACCTCGGATCGACGACAGATACGCAGTATTTT. Translated, it gives CSAGRDLGSTTDTQYF.

This clonotype has only a few counts. The V and J genes are TRBV12-3 or TRBV12-4 and TRBJ2-3; D gene unclear. V was clipped by 5 bases and J by 6 bases, with 18 bases between them. The CDR3 totals 15 residues. In DNA form, the CDR3 reads TGTGCCAGCAGTCTCCGGGCCACCCAGTCGGATACGCAGTATTTT. The encoded protein is CASSLRATQSDTQYF.

This clonotype was seen a handful of times. The rearrangement joins TRBV7-3 to TRBJ2-7; D is uncertain. Trimming took off 2 bases at V and 3 bases at J, with 8 bases between the two ends. The CDR3 consists of 13 residues. The germline CDR1 and CDR2 sequences are SGHTA and FQGTGA. The DNA of the CDR3 is TGTGCCAGCAGCTTAGCTAGGGACTACGAGCAGTACTTC. It is translated as CASSLARDYEQYF. The whole variable domain, filled in from reference TRBV7-3 and TRBJ2-7, reads GAGVSQTPSNKVTEKGKYVELRCDPISGHTALYWYRQSLGQGPEFLIYFQGTGAADDSGLPNDRFFAVRPEGSVSTLKIQRTERGDSAVYLCASSLARDYEQYFGPGTRLTVT.

There are many counts of this clonotype. CDR3 protein: CASSPGGGSYEQYF. Written as DNA, the CDR3 is TGTGCCAGCAGCCCGGGAGGGGGGTCCTACGAGCAGTACTTC. The chain couples TRBV7-9 to TRBJ2-7, with TRBD2 matching 8 bases. The trim removed 5 bases at V and 1 base at J, leaving 4 bases unmatched. CDR1 is SEHNR and CDR2 is FQNEAQ in the germline V gene (reference sequence). The CDR3 is 14 amino acids. Full variable domain (remainder filled in from reference TRBV7-9 and TRBJ2-7): DTGVSQNPRHKITKRGQNVTFRCDPISEHNRLYWYRQTLGQGPEFLTYFQNEAQLEKSRLLSDRFSAERPKGSFSTLEIQRTEQGDSAMYLCASSPGGGSYEQYFGPGTRLTVT.

A note on this clonotype: Since a much larger clone is just one base distant, this may be a read error. The CDR3 does not close with the conserved phenylalanine or tryptophan, likely indicating a read error. The genes are TRBV5-4 and TRBJ2-1; D might be TRBD1 (5 bases). Germline V gene sequence: CDR1 SGHNT, CDR2 YYREEE (reference sequence). The CDR3 length is 15 residues. The V end was cut by 3 bases, the J end by 10 bases, with 20 bases between. The CDR3 DNA is TGTGCCAGCAGCTGGCAGGGTAGACTCCTTCAAGAGCAGTTCATC. Amino acids: CASSWQGRLLQEQFI.

The chain has TRBV28 and TRBJ2-4; weak D call: TRBD1 (5 bases). This CDR3 comprises 15 residues. Per the germline V gene, CDR1 is MDHEN and CDR2 is SYDVKM. Trimming removed 3 bases at V and 1 base at J, with 10 bases between. CDR3 nucleotides: TGTGCCAGCAGTTTTACAGGATCCGCCAAAAACATTCAGTACTTC. It specifies CASSFTGSAKNIQYF.

This clonotype was seen ten or more times. The gene calls are TRBV28 and TRBJ2-7; 12 bases line up with TRBD1. V lost 6 bases to trimming and J lost 7 bases; unmatched junction nucleotides: 10. Germline CDR1 MDHEN, CDR2 SYDVKM. This CDR3 region has 15 residues. The DNA for the CDR3 is TGTGCCAGCAGCCGACCGGGACAGGGGGCTGGAGAGCAGTACTTC. It specifies CASSRPGQGAGEQYF.

Ten or more counts support this clonotype. The chain is built from TRBV24-1 and TRBJ2-2, with D perhaps TRBD2 (5 bases). Germline lookup yields CDR1 KGHDR and CDR2 SFDVKD. Trimming pared 9 bases from V and 2 bases from J, leaving 9 bases between. The CDR3 totals 13 residues. CDR3 residues: CATRGLNTGELFF. CDR3 sequence (DNA): TGTGCCACCCGGGGATTAAACACCGGGGAGCTGTTTTTT.

This clonotype was seen ten or more times. The CDR3 DNA is TGTGCCAGCATAAAACAGGGGAAGAGTCAGCCCCAGCATTTT. Its translation is CASIKQGKSQPQHF. The rearrangement joins TRBV6-1 to TRBJ1-5; the match to TRBD1 covers 7 bases. CDR1 and CDR2 (germline): MNHNS, SASEGT. After removal of 7 bases from V and 6 bases from J, the junction contained 9 bases not matched to a gene. CDR3 length equals 14 residues.

A few counts support this clonotype. The chain employs TRBV12-3 or TRBV12-4 and TRBJ1-2, with a weak D call TRBD1 (5 bases). This CDR3 spans 17 amino acids. Trimming removed 6 bases from V and 1 base from J, with 21 bases in between. The CDR3 DNA reads TGTGCCAGCAGCGTTTTGGGGACCTATGGTCTTAACTATGGCTACACCTTC. Protein sequence: CASSVLGTYGLNYGYTF.

A few counts support this clonotype. The V call is TRBV6-5, the J call TRBJ2-7; 7 bases agree with TRBD1. After removal of 2 bases from V and 4 bases from J, the junction contained 5 bases not matched to a gene. From germline, CDR1 is MNHEY and CDR2 SVGAGI. There are 14 residues in the CDR3. The DNA of the CDR3 is TGTGCCAGCAGTTACGGGGACAGCATTTACGAGCAGTACTTC. Its protein product is CASSYGDSIYEQYF.

The chain has TRBV11-2 and TRBJ2-1; 10 bases map to TRBD2. The junction had 6 bases not matched to a gene; V was cut back by 0 bases and J by 7 bases. The CDR3 runs 16 residues. Germline V CDR1 and CDR2: SGHAT, FQNNGV. The CDR3 nucleotides are TGTGCCAGCAGCTTAGATCGTAGCGGGGGGAGGAATGAGCAGTTCTTC. It is translated as CASSLDRSGGRNEQFF.

In its sample, this clonotype was seen many times. The rearrangement uses TRBV28 and TRBJ1-1; tentative D call: TRBD1 (6 bases). CDR3 size: 16 residues. Germline V CDR1 and CDR2: MDHEN, SYDVKM. Trimming cost V 3 bases and J 0 bases, with 14 bases left between them. The DNA of the CDR3 is TGTGCCAGCAGTTTCGAAGTGAGGGGGGTGAACACTGAAGCTTTCTTT. Residues: CASSFEVRGVNTEAFF.

This clonotype was counted ten times or more. This rearrangement joins TRBV2 to TRBJ2-3; D gene unclear. Trimming shortened V by 6 bases and J by 6 bases, and 19 bases separated the two germline ends. The CDR3 spans 15 residues. Germline V gives CDR1 SNHLY, CDR2 FYNNEI. The CDR3 region is CASRANRVGADTQYF. In DNA, the CDR3 is TGTGCCAGCAGGGCGAATCGGGTTGGCGCTGATACGCAGTATTTT. Full variable domain (missing parts from reference TRBV2 and TRBJ2-3): EPEVTQTPSHQVTQMGQEVILRCVPISNHLYFYWYRQILGQKVEFLVSFYNNEISEKSEIFDDQFSVERPDGSNFTLKIRSTKLEDSAMYFCASRANRVGADTQYFGPGTRLTVL.

This clonotype occurred a few times. The J gene is TRBJ2-3, the V gene TRBV2; 8 bases match TRBD1. Germline assignment: CDR1 SNHLY and CDR2 FYNNEI. The CDR3 covers 13 residues. V gave up 5 bases and J gave up 4 bases; unmatched junction bases: 2. The DNA of the CDR3 is TGTGCCAGCAGTCGACAGGGGTCAGATACGCAGTATTTT. Its protein product is CASSRQGSDTQYF.

J is TRBJ2-6 and V is TRBV6-1; possibly TRBD1 for D (5 bases). The CDR3 sequence is 19 residues long. Trimming left V 4 bases short and J 0 bases short, with 19 bases between. Germline V gene sequence: CDR1 MNHNS, CDR2 SASEGT. The CDR3, as DNA: TGTGCCAGCAGTGCTCGCTGGGGCCTATACCTCTCTGGGGCCAACGTCCTGACTTTC. Protein: CASSARWGLYLSGANVLTF.

This clonotype was seen repeatedly, ten times or more. The chain recombines TRBV28 with TRBJ2-5; perhaps TRBD2 as D (5 bases). The CDR3 has 15 residues. CDR1 MDHEN and CDR2 SYDVKM come from the germline V gene. Between the trimmed V and J ends, which lost 8 bases and 1 base, there was a span of 17 bases. CDR3 loop: CASVDGIGLQETQYF. The CDR3, as DNA: TGTGCCAGCGTTGACGGGATCGGTCTCCAAGAGACCCAGTACTTC.

This clonotype was recorded many times. The chain has TRBV20-1 and TRBJ2-1, with a weak D call TRBD1 (5 bases). Germline CDR1 DFQATT, CDR2 SNEGSKA (reference sequence). The germline V and J ends were trimmed by 0 bases and 6 bases, with 12 bases remaining between them. This CDR3 is built from 14 residues. CDR3 region: CSARDNRQGNEQFF. For the CDR3, the DNA is TGCAGTGCTAGAGATAATAGGCAGGGCAATGAGCAGTTCTTC.

The V gene is TRBV7-9, the J gene TRBJ1-1; D might be TRBD1 (5 bases). Germline V CDR1 and CDR2: SEHNR, FQNEAQ (reference sequence). The V end was cut by 4 bases, the J end by 4 bases, with 13 bases between. This CDR3 has 14 amino acids. The DNA for the CDR3 is TGTGCCAGCAGCTCCTACCAGGGAAGCACTGAAGCTTTCTTT. Amino acids: CASSSYQGSTEAFF.

V usage is TRBV7-9 and J usage is TRBJ1-1; D may be TRBD1 (6 bases). Germline V gene sequence: CDR1 SEHNR, CDR2 FQNEAQ (reference sequence). Trimming took off 2 bases at V and 5 bases at J, with 18 bases between the two ends. The CDR3 totals 16 residues. The chain's CDR3 is CASSLSVGGAGTEAFF. The CDR3 bases are TGTGCCAGCAGCTTATCTGTGGGGGGCGCGGGGACTGAAGCTTTCTTT.